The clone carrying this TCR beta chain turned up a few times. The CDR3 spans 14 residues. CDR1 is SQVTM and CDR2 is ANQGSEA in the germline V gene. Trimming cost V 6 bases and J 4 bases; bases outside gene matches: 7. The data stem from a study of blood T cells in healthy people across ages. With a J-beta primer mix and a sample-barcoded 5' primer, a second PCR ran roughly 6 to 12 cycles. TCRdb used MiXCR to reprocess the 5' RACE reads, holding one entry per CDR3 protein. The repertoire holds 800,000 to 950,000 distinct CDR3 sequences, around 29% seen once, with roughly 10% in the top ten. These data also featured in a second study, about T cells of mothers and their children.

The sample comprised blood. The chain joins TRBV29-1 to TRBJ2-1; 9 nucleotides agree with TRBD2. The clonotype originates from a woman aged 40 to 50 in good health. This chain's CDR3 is CSVLSGGSYNEQFF. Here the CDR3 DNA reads TGCAGCGTACTTAGCGGGGGTTCTTACAATGAGCAGTTCTTC.